These 2 T cell receptor beta chains share one sample of origin, sequenced in a study of beta chain features in type 1 diabetes. Reverse transcribing all isolated RNA meant expressed TCRB transcripts were sequenced. The protocol was immunoSEQ multiplex PCR, while the TCRdb copy is restricted to in-frame clones and leaves out a portion. The table includes around 280,000 clones, roughly 8% detected once. Sequencing input: central memory CD4+ T cells from blood. These receptors were collected from a woman under 30 in good health.

This clone was seen more than once but under ten times. The rearrangement uses TRBV30 and TRBJ2-1; 7 bases map to TRBD1. The CDR3 is made up of 13 amino acids. Germline loops: CDR1 GTSNPN, CDR2 SVGIG (reference sequence). V dropped 4 bases and J dropped 5; count of bases not matched to a gene: 5. CDR3 nucleotides: TGTGCCTGGAAGGGGACAGCTCACAATGAGCAGTTCTTC. Amino acid sequence: CAWKGTAHNEQFF.

This clone has only a few counts. The genes are TRBV5-4 and TRBJ2-3; no reliable D call. The germline V gene has CDR1 SGHNT and CDR2 YYREEE (reference sequence). Trimming pared 4 bases from V and 2 bases from J, leaving 11 bases between. The CDR3 totals 14 residues. The CDR3 region has the DNA TGTGCCAGCAGCGCATGGACGGTCACAGATACGCAGTATTTT. Translating gives CASSAWTVTDTQYF.